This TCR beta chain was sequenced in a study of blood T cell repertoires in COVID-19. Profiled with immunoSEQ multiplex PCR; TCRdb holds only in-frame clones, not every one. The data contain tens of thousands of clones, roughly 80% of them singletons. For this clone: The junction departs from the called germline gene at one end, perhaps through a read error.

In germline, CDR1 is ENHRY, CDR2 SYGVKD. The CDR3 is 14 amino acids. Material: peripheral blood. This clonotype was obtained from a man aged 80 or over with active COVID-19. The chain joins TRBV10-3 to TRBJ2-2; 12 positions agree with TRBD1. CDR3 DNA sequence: TGTGCCATCAGAGGGACAGGGGGCGTCGGGGGGCTGTTTTTT. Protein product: CAIRGTGGVGGLFF.